This TCR beta chain is drawn from a study of cytomegalovirus exposure and HLA in healthy donors. For the study at large: In an early release, HLA-typed donors contributed 77 million or so unique TCR sequences.

The PCR employed 60 Vbeta primers together with 13 Jbeta primers. TCRdb's table, derived via immunoSEQ multiplex PCR, lists solely in-frame clones and lacks some. This table holds about 110,000 clones, roughly 70% found once. This clone has a handful of counts. Its specificity is unknown. Study-wide points: HLA alleles were associated with around 17,000 TCR beta sequences in a later analysis at 0.05 false discovery rate. Accounts indicate the classifier identified cytomegalovirus status with strong specificity and sensitivity.

This receptor was taken from a man between 40 and 49 years old in good health and CMV-seronegative. The sample was PBMCs.

CDR3 sequence (DNA): TGTGCCAGCAGCTTAGGCGGACTAACCTCTGGGGGCTACACCTTC. Translating gives CASSLGGLTSGGYTF. The V call is TRBV7-6, the J call TRBJ1-2; D not resolved. V lost 1 base to trimming and J lost 8 bases, with 17 bases between them. CDR1 SGHVS and CDR2 FNYEAQ come from the germline V gene. The CDR3 runs to 15 residues.